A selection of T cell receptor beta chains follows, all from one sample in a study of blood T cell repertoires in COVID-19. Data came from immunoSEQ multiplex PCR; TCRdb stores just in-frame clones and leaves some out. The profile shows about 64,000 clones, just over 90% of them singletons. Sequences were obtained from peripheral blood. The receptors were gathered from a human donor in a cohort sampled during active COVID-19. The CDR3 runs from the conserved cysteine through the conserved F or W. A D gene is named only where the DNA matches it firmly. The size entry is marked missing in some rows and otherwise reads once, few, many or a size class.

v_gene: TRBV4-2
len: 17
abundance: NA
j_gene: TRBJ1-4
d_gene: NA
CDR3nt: TGTGCCAGCAGCCAAGGTCGTCCACAGGGATTAGGTGAAAAACTGTTTTTT
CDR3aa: CASSQGRPQGLGEKLFF

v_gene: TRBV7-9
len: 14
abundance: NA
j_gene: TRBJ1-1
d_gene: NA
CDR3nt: TGTGCCAGCAGCTCCATCACGGGGGGCCTTGAAGCTTTCTTT
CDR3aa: CASSSITGGLEAFF

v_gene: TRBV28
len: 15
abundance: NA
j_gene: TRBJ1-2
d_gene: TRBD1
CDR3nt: TGTGCCAGCAGTTTCTCCGGGACAGGAAACTATGGCTACACCTTC
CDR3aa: CASSFSGTGNYGYTF

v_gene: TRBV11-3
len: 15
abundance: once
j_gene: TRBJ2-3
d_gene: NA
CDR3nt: TGTGCCAGCAGCTTAGGTAGTACTCCCACAGATACGCAGTATTTT
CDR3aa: CASSLGSTPTDTQYF

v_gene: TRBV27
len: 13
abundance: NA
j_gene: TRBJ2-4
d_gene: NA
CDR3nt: TGTGCCAGCAGTGAGGGCCCCAGGGACTCCCAGTACTTC
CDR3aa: CASSEGPRDSQYF

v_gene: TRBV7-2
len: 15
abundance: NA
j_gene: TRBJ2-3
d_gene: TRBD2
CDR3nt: TGTGCCAGCAGCCTGGCCCTTAGCGGGAGTGGTACGCAGTATTTT
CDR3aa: CASSLALSGSGTQYF

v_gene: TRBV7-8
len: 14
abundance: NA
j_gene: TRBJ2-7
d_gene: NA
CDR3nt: TGTGCCAGCAGCCCCCAGGTCAGAGCCTACGAGCAGTACTTC
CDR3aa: CASSPQVRAYEQYF

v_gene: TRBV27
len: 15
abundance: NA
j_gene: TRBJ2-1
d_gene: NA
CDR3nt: TGTGCCAGCACCCTGCGGCTAGCGAACTACAATGAGCAGTTCTTC
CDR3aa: CASTLRLANYNEQFF

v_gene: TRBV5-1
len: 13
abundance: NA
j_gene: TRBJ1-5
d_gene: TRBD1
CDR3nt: TGCGCCAGCTCGACAGGGGATAACCAGCCCCAGCATTTT
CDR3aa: CASSTGDNQPQHF

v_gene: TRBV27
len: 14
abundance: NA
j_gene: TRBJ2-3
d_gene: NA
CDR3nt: TGTGCCAGCACCCCTGCCGGTATAACAGATACGCAGTATTTT
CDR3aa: CASTPAGITDTQYF

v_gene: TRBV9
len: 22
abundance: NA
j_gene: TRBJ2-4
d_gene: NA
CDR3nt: TGTGCCAGCAGCGTACGGTTCATTGAGGTTCATGTTCGAGACAGGGCCAAAAACATTCAGTACTTC
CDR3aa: CASSVRFIEVHVRDRAKNIQYF

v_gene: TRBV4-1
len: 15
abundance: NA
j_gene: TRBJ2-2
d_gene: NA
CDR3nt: TGCGCCAGCAGCCAGACGGGAGTTCGCACCGGGGAGCTGTTTTTT
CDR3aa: CASSQTGVRTGELFF

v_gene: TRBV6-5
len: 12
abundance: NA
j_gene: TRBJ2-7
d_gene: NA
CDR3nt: TGCGGATCGGGAATAGCGTTCTACGAGCAGTACTTC
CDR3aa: CGSGIAFYEQYF

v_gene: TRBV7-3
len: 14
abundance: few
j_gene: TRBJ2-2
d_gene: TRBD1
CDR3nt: TGTGCCAGCAGCAAGAACAGGGGCGCCGGGGAGCTGTTTTTT
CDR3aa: CASSKNRGAGELFF

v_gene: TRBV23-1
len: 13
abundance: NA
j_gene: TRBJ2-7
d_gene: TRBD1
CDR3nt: TGCGCCAGCAGTCTGTCCAGGGGGAACGAGCAGTACTTC
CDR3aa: CASSLSRGNEQYF

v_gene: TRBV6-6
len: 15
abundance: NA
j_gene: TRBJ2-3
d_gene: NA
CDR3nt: TGTGCCAGCAGTCCAGCGGGACAAAGCACAGATACGCAGTATTTT
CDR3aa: CASSPAGQSTDTQYF

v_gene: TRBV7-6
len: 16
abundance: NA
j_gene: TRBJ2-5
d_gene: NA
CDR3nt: TGTGCCAGCAGCTTACAACTCGGACAGCTCCAAGAGACCCAGTACTTC
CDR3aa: CASSLQLGQLQETQYF

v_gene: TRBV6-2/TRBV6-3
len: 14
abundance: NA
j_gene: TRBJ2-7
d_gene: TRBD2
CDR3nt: TGTGCCAGCAGTTATTATAGCGGGAGAGGTGAGCAGTACTTC
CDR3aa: CASSYYSGRGEQYF

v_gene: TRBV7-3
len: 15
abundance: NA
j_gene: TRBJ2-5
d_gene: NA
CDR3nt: TGTGCCAGCAGCTTAATGGGTCAGGGTCGGGAGACCCAGTACTTC
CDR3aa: CASSLMGQGRETQYF

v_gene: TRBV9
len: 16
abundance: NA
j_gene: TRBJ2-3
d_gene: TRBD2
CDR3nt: TGTGCCAGCAGCGCAGACAGGACTAGCGGCACAGATACGCAGTATTTT
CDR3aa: CASSADRTSGTDTQYF

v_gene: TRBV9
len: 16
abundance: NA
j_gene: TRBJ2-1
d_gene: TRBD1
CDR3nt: TGTGCCAGCAGCGTTCATTCCGGGACAGGGAGCAATGAGCAGTTCTTC
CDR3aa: CASSVHSGTGSNEQFF

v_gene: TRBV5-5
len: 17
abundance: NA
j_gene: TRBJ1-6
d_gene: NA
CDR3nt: TGTGCCAGCAGCCCCTTGAGTATGGGGGGGAGTAATTCACCCCTCCACTTT
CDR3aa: CASSPLSMGGSNSPLHF

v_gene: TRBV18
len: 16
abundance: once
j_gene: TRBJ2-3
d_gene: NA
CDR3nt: TGTGCCAGCTCACCACCGTTAGCGAGTCACACAGATACGCAGTATTTT
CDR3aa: CASSPPLASHTDTQYF

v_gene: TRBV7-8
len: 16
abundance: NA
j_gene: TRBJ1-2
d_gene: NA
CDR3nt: TGTGCCAGCAGCTTAGAACGAGGACAGCCTAACTATGGCTACACCTTC
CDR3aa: CASSLERGQPNYGYTF

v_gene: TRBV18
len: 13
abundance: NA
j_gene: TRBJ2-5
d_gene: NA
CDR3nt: TGTGCCAGCTCACCAATAGAGGGAGAGACCCAGTACTTC
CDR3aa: CASSPIEGETQYF

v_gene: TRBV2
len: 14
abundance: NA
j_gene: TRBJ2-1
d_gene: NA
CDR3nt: TGTGCCAGCAGCATGGGCCCGCCCCCCAATGAGCAGTTCTTC
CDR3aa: CASSMGPPPNEQFF

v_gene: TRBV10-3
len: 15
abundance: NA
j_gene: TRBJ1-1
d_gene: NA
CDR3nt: TGTGCCATCAGTTCAATACAGGGAGTGGACACTGAAGCTTTCTTT
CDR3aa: CAISSIQGVDTEAFF

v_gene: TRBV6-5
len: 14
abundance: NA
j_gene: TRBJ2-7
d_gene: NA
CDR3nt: TGTGCCAGCAGTCCACAGATTCCCTCCTACGAGCAGTACTTC
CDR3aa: CASSPQIPSYEQYF

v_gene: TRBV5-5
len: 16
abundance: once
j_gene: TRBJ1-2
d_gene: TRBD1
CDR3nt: TGTGCCAGCAGCTCACAAACAGGGGTCCCCAACTATGGCTACACCTTC
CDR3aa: CASSSQTGVPNYGYTF

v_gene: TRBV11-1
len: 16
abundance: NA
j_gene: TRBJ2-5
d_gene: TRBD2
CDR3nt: TGTGCCAGCAGCCCCCATCTGAGCGGGAAAGGGGAGACCCAGTACTTC
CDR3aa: CASSPHLSGKGETQYF

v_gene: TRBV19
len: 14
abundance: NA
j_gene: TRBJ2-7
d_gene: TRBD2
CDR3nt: TGTGCCAGTAGTCCAACCGGGACTAGAGGCGAGCAGTACTTC
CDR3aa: CASSPTGTRGEQYF

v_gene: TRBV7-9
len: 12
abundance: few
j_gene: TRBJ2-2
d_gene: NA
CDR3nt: TGTGCCAGCATGGAGTATTCCGGGGAGCTGTTTTTT
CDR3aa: CASMEYSGELFF

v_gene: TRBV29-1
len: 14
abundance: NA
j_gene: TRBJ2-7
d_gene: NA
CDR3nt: TGCAGCGTTGAAACGCCAGGGGTCTTCTACGAGCAGTACTTC
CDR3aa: CSVETPGVFYEQYF

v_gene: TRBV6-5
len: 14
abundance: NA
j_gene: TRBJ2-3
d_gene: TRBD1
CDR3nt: TGTGCCAGCAAGACAGGGGGAAGCACAGATACGCAGTATTTT
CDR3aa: CASKTGGSTDTQYF

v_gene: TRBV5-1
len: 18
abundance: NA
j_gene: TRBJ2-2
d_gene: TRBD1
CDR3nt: TGCGCCAGCAGCTTGAGAGGTCCGGGACAGGGGGATGGCGGGGAGCTGTTTTTT
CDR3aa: CASSLRGPGQGDGGELFF

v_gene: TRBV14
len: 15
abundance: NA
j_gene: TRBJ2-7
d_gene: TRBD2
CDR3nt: TGTGCCAGCAGCCAAGGGCTAGCGGCCTCCTACGAGCAGTACTTC
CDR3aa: CASSQGLAASYEQYF

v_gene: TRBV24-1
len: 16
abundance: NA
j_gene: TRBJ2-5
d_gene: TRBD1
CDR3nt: TGTGCCACCAGTGATCGCCCGGGACAGCTCCAAGAGACCCAGTACTTC
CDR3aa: CATSDRPGQLQETQYF

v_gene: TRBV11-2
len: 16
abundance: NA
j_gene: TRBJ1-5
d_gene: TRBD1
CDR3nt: TGTGCCAGCAGCTTATCGATAGGGACAGTCAATCAGCCCCAGCATTTT
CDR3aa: CASSLSIGTVNQPQHF